The 10 T cell receptor beta chains below all came from one sample that was sequenced in a study of technical replicates of blood from several donors. Repertoires were generated with immunoSEQ multiplex PCR, while TCRdb's copy carries only in-frame clones and drops some. The table records about 71,000 clones, more than 75% of them present only once. What was sequenced was PBMCs. Receptors originate from a human donor in good health. Some clones in this sample may be carry-over from other donors' samples.

J is TRBJ2-1 and V is TRBV18; 7 bases line up with TRBD2. Losses at the gene ends were 3 bases for V and 8 bases for J; bases not matched to a gene: 1. The CDR3 has 12 residues. Germline V CDR1 and CDR2: KGHSH, LQKENI. CDR3 loop: CASSPGGYEQFF. The CDR3 bases are TGTGCCAGCTCACCGGGAGGGTATGAGCAGTTCTTC. The entire variable domain, with the rest obtained from reference TRBV18 and TRBJ2-1, is as follows: NAGVMQNPRHLVRRRGQEARLRCSPMKGHSHVYWYRQLPEEGLKFMVYLQKENIIDESGMPKERFSAEFPKEGPSILRIQQVVRGDSAAYFCASSPGGYEQFFGPGTRLTVL.

The rearrangement joins TRBV7-2 to TRBJ2-7; the match to TRBD2 covers 9 bases. Germline V gene sequence: CDR1 SGHTA, CDR2 FQGNSA. Trimming at V came to 4 bases and at J to 3 bases, leaving 7 bases not matched to a gene. The CDR3 loop spans 15 amino acids. The CDR3 sequence: CASSSGSGSIYEQYF. In nucleotides, the CDR3 is TGTGCCAGCAGCTCCGGTAGCGGGAGTATCTACGAGCAGTACTTC. Based on the CDR3 plus reference TRBV7-2 and TRBJ2-7, the full variable domain is GAGVSQSPSNKVTEKGKDVELRCDPISGHTALYWYRQSLGQGLEFLIYFQGNSAPDKSGLPSDRFSAERTGGSVSTLTIQRTQQEDSAVYLCASSSGSGSIYEQYFGPGTRLTVT.

The rearrangement joins TRBV7-3 to TRBJ1-6; D is uncertain. This CDR3 comprises 14 residues. The V and J ends lost 2 bases and 9 bases respectively, with 11 bases between them. Germline CDR1 SGHTA, CDR2 FQGTGA. CDR3 region: CASSLGLSGSPLHF. The CDR3 coding sequence is TGTGCCAGCAGCTTAGGCCTTTCGGGTTCACCCCTCCACTTT.

This clone was counted between two and nine times. This chain connects TRBV5-1 to TRBJ2-2; no clear D. This CDR3 is built from 14 residues. V lost 0 bases and J 6 bases, leaving 9 bases between the germline ends. Germline V gene data show CDR1 as SGHRS and CDR2 as YFSETQ. CDR3 sequence (DNA): TGCGCCAGCAGCTTGGTTCAGTTCCCCGGGGAGCTGTTTTTT. It codes for CASSLVQFPGELFF.

The sample holds a few counts of this clone. The chain employs TRBV7-8 and TRBJ2-7; D is ambiguous. Germline V gene sequence: CDR1 SGHVS, CDR2 FQNEAQ. This CDR3 contains 14 residues. V gave up 5 bases and J gave up 2 bases, with 13 bases separating them. This CDR3 reads CASSPDIITYEQYF. In nucleotides, the CDR3 is TGTGCCAGCAGCCCCGACATAATTACCTACGAGCAGTACTTC.

This clone was recorded once. This sequence joins TRBV19 and TRBJ1-2, with D perhaps TRBD1 (5 bases). The CDR3 has 16 amino acids. V was clipped by 0 bases and J by 9 bases, with 20 bases between them. Germline loops: CDR1 LNHDA, CDR2 SQIVND (reference sequence). The CDR3 nucleotides are TGTGCCAGTAGTATAGATCAGCAGGGCAGAAAGAAAAGCTACACCTTC. Amino acids: CASSIDQQGRKKSYTF.

J is TRBJ1-2 and V is TRBV11-2; D unresolved. Germline CDR1 is SGHAT and CDR2 is FQNNGV. CDR3 length: 14 residues. The V and J ends lost 3 bases and 4 bases respectively, with 12 bases between them. CDR3: CASSFLSPFYGYTF. The CDR3, as DNA: TGTGCCAGCAGCTTCCTTAGCCCCTTCTATGGCTACACCTTC.

The chain couples TRBV4-3 to TRBJ1-3; TRBD1 matches 7 bases. This CDR3 has 15 residues. Germline lookup yields CDR1 LGHNA and CDR2 YSLEER. The V segment lost 0 bases and the J segment 1 base; nucleotides outside the gene matches: 0. Written as DNA, the CDR3 is TGCGCCAGCAGCCAAGAACAGGGGTCTGGAAACACCATATATTTT. As protein: CASSQEQGSGNTIYF.

The CDR3 is CASSEQENYGYTF. The CDR3 nucleotides read TGTGCCAGCAGCGAACAGGAAAACTATGGCTACACCTTC. The gene calls are TRBV6-1 and TRBJ1-2; weak D call: TRBD1 (5 bases). Looked up from germline, CDR1 is MNHNS and CDR2 is SASEGT. Trimming pared 6 bases from V and 2 bases from J, leaving 10 bases between. CDR3 length: 13 amino acids.

The rearrangement joins TRBV29-1 to TRBJ1-1; D is undetermined. Germline V gene lookup returns CDR1 SQVTM and CDR2 ANQGSEA. V gave up 2 bases and J gave up 1 base, with 11 bases separating them. This CDR3 is built from 14 residues. CDR3 nucleotide sequence: TGCAGCGTTGAATTTCAGGCAAAGAACACTGAAGCTTTCTTT. The encoded protein is CSVEFQAKNTEAFF.